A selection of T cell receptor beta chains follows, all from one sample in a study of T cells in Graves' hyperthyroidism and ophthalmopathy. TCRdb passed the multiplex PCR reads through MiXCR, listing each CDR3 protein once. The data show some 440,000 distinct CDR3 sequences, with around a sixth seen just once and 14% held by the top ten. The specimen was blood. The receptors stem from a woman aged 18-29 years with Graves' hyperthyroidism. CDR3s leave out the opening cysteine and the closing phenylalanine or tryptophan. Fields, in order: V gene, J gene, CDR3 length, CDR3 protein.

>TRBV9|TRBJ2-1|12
ASSVEWFEGEQF
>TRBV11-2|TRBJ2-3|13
ASSLVSSGMDTQY
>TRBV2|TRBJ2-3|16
ASRQRGVAGGNTDTQY
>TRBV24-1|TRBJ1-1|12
ATSDRPPSTEAF
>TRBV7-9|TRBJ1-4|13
ASSRTGSEDEKLF
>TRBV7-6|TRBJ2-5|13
ASSRRLAGLETQY
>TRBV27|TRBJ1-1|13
ASSSLTGGGTEAF
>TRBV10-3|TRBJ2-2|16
AIRKTGGELPNTGELF
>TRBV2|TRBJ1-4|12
ASSDWGPNEKLF
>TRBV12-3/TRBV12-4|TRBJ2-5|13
ASSRTAGGGETQY
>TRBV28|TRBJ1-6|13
ASSFFGRGNSPLH
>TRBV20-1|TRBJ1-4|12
SARELPLDEKLF
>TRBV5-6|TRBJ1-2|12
ASSSRDSDYGYT
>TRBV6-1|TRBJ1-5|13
ASREWEGFFQPQH
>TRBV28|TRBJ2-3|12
ASTHRGGTDTQY
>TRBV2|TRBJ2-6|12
ASTALSGANVLT
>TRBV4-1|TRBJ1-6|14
ASSQQGGNYNSPLH
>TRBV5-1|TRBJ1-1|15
ASSSILQGSQDTEAF
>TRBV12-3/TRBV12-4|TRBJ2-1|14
ASSKPGQGSHNEQF
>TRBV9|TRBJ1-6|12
ASSVGQENSPLH
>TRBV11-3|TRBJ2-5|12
ASSITGAQETQY
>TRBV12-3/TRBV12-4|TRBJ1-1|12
ASSLWGLGTEAF
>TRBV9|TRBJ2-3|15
ASSVVGGLTSTDTQY